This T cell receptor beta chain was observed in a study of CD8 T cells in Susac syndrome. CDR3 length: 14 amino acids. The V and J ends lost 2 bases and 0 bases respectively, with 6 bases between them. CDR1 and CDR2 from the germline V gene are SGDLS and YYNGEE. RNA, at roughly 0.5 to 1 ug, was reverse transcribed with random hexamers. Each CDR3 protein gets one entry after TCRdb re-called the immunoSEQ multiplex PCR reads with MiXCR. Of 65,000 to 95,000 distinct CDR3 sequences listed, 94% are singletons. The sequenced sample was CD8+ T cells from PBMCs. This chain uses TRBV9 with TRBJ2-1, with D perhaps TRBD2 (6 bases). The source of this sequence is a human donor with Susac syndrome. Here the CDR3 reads CASSVGGSYNEQFF. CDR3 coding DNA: TGTGCCAGCAGCGTCGGGGGCTCCTACAATGAGCAGTTCTTC.